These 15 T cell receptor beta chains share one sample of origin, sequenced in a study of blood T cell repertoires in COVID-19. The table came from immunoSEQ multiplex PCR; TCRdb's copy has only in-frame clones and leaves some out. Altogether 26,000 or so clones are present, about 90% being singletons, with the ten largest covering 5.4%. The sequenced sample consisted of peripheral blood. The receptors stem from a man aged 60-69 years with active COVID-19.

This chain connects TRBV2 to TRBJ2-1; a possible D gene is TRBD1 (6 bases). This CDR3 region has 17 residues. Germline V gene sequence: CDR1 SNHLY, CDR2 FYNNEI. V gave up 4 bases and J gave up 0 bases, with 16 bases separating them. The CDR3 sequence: CASSANRARSSYNEQFF. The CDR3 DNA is TGTGCCAGCAGTGCGAACAGGGCCCGAAGCTCCTACAATGAGCAGTTCTTC.

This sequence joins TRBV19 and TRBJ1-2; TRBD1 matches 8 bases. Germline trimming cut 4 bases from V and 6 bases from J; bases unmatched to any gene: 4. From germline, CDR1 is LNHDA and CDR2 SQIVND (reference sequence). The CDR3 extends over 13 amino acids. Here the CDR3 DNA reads TGTGCCAGTAGTACCCGACAGGGGAATGGCTACACCTTC. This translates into CASSTRQGNGYTF.

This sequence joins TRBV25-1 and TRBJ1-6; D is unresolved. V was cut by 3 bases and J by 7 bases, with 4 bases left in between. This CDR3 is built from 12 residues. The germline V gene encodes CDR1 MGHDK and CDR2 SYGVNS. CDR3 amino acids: CASSDQNSPLHF. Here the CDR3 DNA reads TGTGCCAGCAGTGATCAGAATTCACCCCTCCACTTT.

In DNA form, the CDR3 reads TGTGCCAGCTCACCTAGGGCGGGGAACTATGGCTACACCTTC. Protein product: CASSPRAGNYGYTF. This chain joins TRBV18 and TRBJ1-2, with D hard to call. Trimming stripped 3 bases from V and 2 bases from J, with 10 bases between. Germline V gene sequence: CDR1 KGHSH, CDR2 LQKENI. The CDR3 has 14 residues.

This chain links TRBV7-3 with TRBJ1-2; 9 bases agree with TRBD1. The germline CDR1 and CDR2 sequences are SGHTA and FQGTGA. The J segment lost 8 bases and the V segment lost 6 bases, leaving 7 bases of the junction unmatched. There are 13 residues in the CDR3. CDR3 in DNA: TGTGCCAGCAGTTACAGGGACAGGGTCGGCTACACCTTC. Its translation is CASSYRDRVGYTF.

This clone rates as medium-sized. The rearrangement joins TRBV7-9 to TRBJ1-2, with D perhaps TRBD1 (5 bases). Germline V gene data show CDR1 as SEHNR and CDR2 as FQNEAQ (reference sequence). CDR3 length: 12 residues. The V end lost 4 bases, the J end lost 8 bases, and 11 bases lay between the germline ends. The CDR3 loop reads CASSSDTGGYTF. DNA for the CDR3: TGTGCCAGCAGCTCGGACACGGGCGGCTACACCTTC.

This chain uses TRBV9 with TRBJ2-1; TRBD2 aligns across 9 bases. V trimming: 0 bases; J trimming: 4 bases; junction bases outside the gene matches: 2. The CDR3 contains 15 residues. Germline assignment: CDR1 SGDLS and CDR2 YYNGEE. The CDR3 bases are TGTGCCAGCAGCGTAGTAGCGGGGGAGTACAATGAGCAGTTCTTC. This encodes CASSVVAGEYNEQFF.

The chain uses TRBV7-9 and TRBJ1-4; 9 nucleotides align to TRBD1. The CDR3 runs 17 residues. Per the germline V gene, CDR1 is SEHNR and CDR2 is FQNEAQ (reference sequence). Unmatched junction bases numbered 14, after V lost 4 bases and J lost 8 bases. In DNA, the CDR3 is TGTGCCAGCAGCTACTCAGCCGGGACAGGGTTGGCGGAAAAACTGTTTTTT. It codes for CASSYSAGTGLAEKLFF.

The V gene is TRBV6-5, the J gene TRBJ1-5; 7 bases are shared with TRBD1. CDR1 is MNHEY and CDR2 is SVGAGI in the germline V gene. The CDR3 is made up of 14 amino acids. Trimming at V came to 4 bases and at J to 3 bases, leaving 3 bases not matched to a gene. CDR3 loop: CASSLQGINQPQHF. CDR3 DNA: TGTGCCAGCAGTTTACAGGGGATCAATCAGCCCCAGCATTTT.

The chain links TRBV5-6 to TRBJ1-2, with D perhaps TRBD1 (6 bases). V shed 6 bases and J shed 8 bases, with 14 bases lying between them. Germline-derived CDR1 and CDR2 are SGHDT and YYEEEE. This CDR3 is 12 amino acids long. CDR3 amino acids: CASTPGVGGYTF. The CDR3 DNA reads TGTGCCAGCACTCCAGGGGTGGGAGGCTACACCTTC.

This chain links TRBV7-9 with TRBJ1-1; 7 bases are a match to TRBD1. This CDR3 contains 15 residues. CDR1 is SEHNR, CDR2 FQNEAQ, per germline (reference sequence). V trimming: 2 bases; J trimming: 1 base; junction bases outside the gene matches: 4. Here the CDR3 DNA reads TGTGCCAGCAGCTTATCCGGGACAGCGAACACTGAAGCTTTCTTT. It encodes CASSLSGTANTEAFF.

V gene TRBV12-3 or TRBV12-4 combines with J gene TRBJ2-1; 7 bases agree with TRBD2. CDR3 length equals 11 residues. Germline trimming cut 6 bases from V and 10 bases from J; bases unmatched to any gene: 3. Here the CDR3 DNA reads TGTGCCAGCAGGTACGGGGGGGAGCAGTTCTTC. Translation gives CASRYGGEQFF.

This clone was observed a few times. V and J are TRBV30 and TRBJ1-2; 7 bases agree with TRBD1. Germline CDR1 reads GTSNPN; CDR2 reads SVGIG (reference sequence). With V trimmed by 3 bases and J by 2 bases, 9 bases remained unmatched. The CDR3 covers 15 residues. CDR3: CAWSPSGQANYGYTF. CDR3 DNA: TGTGCCTGGAGCCCCTCCGGACAGGCGAACTATGGCTACACCTTC.

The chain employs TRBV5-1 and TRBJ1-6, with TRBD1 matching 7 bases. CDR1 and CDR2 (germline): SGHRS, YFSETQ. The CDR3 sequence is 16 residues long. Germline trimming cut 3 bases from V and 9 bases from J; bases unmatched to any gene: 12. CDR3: CASSSNRGAAGSPLHF. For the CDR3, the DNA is TGCGCCAGCAGCTCAAACAGGGGTGCTGCTGGTTCACCCCTCCACTTT.

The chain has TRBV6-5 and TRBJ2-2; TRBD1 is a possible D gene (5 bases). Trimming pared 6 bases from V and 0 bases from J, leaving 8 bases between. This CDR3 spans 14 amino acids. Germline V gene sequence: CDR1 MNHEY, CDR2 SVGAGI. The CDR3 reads CASSKQANTGELFF. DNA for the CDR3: TGTGCCAGCAGCAAACAGGCGAACACCGGGGAGCTGTTTTTT.